The sample holds one count of the clone carrying this T cell receptor (beta chain). Its target is unknown. This sample was included in a study of cytomegalovirus exposure and HLA in healthy donors. Study-wide findings and caveats: Highest at DRB1 and lowest at HLA-C, TCR association rates differed among HLA loci in a later analysis. Later analysis showed most CMV-associated TCR beta chains appearing HLA-restricted. TCR beta chains numbering some 160 were designated cytomegalovirus-associated. A few of the chains that were CMV-associated were confirmed in vitro to be specific for CMV antigens.

CDR1 and CDR2 from the germline V gene are LNHDA and SQIVND (reference sequence). This CDR3 region has 14 residues. Trimming left V 7 bases short and J 3 bases short, with 13 bases between. A multiplex PCR was run with 60 Vbeta primers and 13 Jbeta primers. Assay used: immunoSEQ multiplex PCR; TCRdb lists only in-frame clones, some missing. The profile shows 100,000 or so clones, around three quarters of them singletons. This receptor was taken from a female donor in good health and CMV-seropositive. This rearrangement joins TRBV19 to TRBJ1-5, with D perhaps matching TRBD1 (6 bases). The sample was PBMCs. DNA for the CDR3: TGTGCCAGTAACTATCGACAGGCCAATCAGCCCCAGCATTTT. Its translation is CASNYRQANQPQHF.